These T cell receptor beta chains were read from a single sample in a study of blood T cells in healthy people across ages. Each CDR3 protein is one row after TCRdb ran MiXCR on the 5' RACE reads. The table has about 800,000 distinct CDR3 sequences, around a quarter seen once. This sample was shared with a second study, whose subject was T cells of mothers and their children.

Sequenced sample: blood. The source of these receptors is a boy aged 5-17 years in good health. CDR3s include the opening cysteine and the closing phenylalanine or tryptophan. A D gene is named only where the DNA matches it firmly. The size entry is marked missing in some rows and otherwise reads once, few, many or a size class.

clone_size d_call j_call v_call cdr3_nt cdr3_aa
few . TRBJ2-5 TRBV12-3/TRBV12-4 TGTGCCAGCAGTTTTGATAGCGTTGGCCAGTACTTC CASSFDSVGQYF
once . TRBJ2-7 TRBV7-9 TGTGCCAGCAGATATCAGGGGTCTTACGAGCAGTACTTC CASRYQGSYEQYF
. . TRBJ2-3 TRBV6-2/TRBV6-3 TGTGCCAGCAGTTACTCGATAGGGCGGGATACGCAGTATTTT CASSYSIGRDTQYF
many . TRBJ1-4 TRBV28 TGTGCCAGCAACCGGGGCCATGAAAAACTGTTTTTT CASNRGHEKLFF
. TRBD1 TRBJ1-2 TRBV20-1 TGCAGTGCTAGAGGAGGGGCGGACAGGGAAGGCTACACCTTC CSARGGADREGYTF
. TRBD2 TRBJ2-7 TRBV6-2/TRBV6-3 TGTGCCAGCAGTTCGACACCGCTAGCGGGGGTCGCCTACGAGCAGTACTTC CASSSTPLAGVAYEQYF
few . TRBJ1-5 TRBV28 TGTGCCAGCAGGGAGAACAGTTATAGCAATCAGCCCCAGCATTTT CASRENSYSNQPQHF
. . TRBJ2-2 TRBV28 TGTGCCAGCGGGACCGGACAGTACACCGGGGAGCTGTTTTTT CASGTGQYTGELFF
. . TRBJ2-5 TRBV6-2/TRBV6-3 TGTGCCAGCAGTTACTCATTCTTCGAGACCCAGTACTTC CASSYSFFETQYF
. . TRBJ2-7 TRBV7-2 TGTGCCAGCAGCTTTGGTGGAGCAGGGGCATACGAGCAGTACTTC CASSFGGAGAYEQYF
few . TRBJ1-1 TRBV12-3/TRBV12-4 TGTGCCAGCAGGGGGACTTCGAACACTGAAGCTTTCTTT CASRGTSNTEAFF
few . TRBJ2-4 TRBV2 TGTGCCAGCAGCCCTCGGCCGGGACTCGTCAAAAACATTCAGTACTTC CASSPRPGLVKNIQYF
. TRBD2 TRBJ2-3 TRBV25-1 TGTGCCAGCAGTGAATCGGGGCCCGGACTAGCGGGAGGGCCATCAGATACGCAGTATTTT CASSESGPGLAGGPSDTQYF
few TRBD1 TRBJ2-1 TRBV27 TGTGCCAGCATGACCAGGGACAGGGTCGGCAATGAGCAGTTCTTC CASMTRDRVGNEQFF
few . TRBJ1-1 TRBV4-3 TGCGCCAGCAGCCAGGTGATGTCGGGGGCCGGGAACACTGAAGCTTTCTTT CASSQVMSGAGNTEAFF